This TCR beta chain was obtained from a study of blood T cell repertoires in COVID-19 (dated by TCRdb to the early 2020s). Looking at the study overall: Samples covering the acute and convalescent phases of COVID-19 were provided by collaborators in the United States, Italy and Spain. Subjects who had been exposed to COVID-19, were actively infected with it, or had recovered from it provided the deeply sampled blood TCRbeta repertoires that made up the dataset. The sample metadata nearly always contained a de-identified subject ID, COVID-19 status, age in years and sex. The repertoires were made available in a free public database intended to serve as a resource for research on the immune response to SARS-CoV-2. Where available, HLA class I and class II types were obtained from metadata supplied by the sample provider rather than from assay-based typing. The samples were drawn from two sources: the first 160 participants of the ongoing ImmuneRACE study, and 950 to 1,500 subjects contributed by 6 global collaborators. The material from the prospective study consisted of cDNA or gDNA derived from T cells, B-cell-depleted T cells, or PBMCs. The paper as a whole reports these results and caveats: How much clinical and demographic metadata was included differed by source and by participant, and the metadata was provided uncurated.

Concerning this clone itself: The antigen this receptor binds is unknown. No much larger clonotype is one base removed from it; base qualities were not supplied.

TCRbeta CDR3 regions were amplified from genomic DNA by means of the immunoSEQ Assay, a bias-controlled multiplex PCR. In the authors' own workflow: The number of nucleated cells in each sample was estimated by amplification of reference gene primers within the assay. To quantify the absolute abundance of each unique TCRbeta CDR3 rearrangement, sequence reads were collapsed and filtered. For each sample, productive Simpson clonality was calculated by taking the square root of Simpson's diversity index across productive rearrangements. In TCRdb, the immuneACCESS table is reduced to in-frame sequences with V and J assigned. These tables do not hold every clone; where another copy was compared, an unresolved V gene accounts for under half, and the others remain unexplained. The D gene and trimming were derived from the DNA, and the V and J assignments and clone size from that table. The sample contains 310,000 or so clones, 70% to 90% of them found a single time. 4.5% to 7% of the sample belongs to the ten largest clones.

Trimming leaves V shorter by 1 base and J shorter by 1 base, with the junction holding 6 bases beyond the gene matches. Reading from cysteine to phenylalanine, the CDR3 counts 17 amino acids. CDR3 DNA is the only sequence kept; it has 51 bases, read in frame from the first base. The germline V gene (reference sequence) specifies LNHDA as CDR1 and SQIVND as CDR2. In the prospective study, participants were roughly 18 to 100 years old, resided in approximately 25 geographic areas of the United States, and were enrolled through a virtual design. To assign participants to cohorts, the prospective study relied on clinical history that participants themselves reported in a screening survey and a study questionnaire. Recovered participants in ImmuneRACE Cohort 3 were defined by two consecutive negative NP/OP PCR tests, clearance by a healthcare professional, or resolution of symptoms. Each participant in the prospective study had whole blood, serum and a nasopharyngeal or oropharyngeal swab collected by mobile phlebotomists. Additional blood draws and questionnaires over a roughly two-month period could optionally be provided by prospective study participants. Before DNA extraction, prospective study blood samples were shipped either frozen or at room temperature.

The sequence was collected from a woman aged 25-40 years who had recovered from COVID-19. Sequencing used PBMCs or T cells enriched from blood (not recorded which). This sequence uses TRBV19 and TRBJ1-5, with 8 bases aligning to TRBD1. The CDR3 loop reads CASSIGQGIRSNQPQHF. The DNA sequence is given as TGTGCCAGTAGTATAGGACAGGGGATTAGGAGCAATCAGCCCCAGCATTTT.